A selection of T cell receptor beta chains follows, all from one sample in a study of blood T cell repertoires in COVID-19. Clones were read by immunoSEQ multiplex PCR, and TCRdb kept only the in-frame ones, dropping some. The data hold roughly 170,000 clones, with about 85% observed a single time. The specimen sequenced was peripheral blood. The receptors were sampled from a man between 60 and 75 years old with acute or convalescent COVID-19. Both conserved end residues are part of each CDR3. A D gene is named only where the DNA matches it firmly. Some rows have no size entry. The others give once, few or many, or a class for an expanded clone.

TRBJ1-1	-	TRBV4-2	-	TGTGCCAGTTCGCGGACAGAGTCTATGGCAGCTTTCTTT	CASSRTESMAAFF
TRBJ1-2	-	TRBV24-1	-	TGTGCCACCAGGGACAAAAACTATGGCTACACCTTC	CATRDKNYGYTF
TRBJ1-1	-	TRBV5-1	-	TGCGCGAGCAGATTCGAGGAAAGAGGCACTGAAGCTTTCTTT	CASRFEERGTEAFF
TRBJ1-1	TRBD1	TRBV7-9	-	TGTGCCAGCACCATTGGACAGGGAATGAACACTGAAGCTTTCTTT	CASTIGQGMNTEAFF
TRBJ1-1	TRBD1	TRBV19	-	TGTGCCAGTAATCCCCACAGGGGGCGCACTGAAGCTTTCTTT	CASNPHRGRTEAFF
TRBJ1-1	TRBD1	TRBV10-3	-	TGTGCCAGCGGACAGGATGACACTGAAGCTTTCTTT	CASGQDDTEAFF
TRBJ2-5	TRBD1	TRBV24-1	-	TGTGCCACCAGTGATTCAGGACAGGGTGGGGAGACCCAGTACTTC	CATSDSGQGGETQYF
TRBJ1-1	-	TRBV6-5	-	TGTGCCAGCACGAGGTCTCCGAACACTGAAGCTTTCTTT	CASTRSPNTEAFF
TRBJ2-3	TRBD1	TRBV5-4	-	TGTGCCAGCAGCCGAGGTACCGACAGGGAATTAGATACGCAGTATTTT	CASSRGTDRELDTQYF
TRBJ1-6	TRBD1	TRBV19	-	TGTGCCAGTAGTCCGACAGGGGCGACACCCCTCCACTTT	CASSPTGATPLHF
TRBJ1-2	TRBD1	TRBV19	-	TGTGCCAGTACCCCCCCCGCAGGGGGGCCTGGCTACACCTTC	CASTPPAGGPGYTF
TRBJ2-1	TRBD2	TRBV11-2	-	TGTGCCAGCAGCGCGGGGAGGGCCAATGAGCAGTTCTTC	CASSAGRANEQFF
TRBJ2-5	TRBD1	TRBV7-8	-	TGTGCCAGCAGCTGGGGACAGGTAGAGACCCAGTACTTC	CASSWGQVETQYF
TRBJ2-3	-	TRBV24-1	-	TGTGCCACCAGTGGACAGACAGATACGCAGTATTTT	CATSGQTDTQYF
TRBJ2-6	-	TRBV6-1	once	TGTGCCAGCAGTGTAGGAGGGGGCGGTGGGGCCAACGTCCTGACTTTC	CASSVGGGGGANVLTF
TRBJ1-2	-	TRBV24-1	-	TGTGCCACCAGTGATAGACACCTCTATGGCTACACCTTC	CATSDRHLYGYTF
TRBJ2-3	-	TRBV15	-	TGTGCCACCAGCAGGAGGGCAGGGGGCACAGATACGCAGTATTTT	CATSRRAGGTDTQYF
TRBJ2-1	TRBD2	TRBV28	few	TGTGCCAGCAGTTTATCGGCTAGCGGGATCCACAATGAGCAGTTCTTC	CASSLSASGIHNEQFF
TRBJ2-2	TRBD1	TRBV2	-	TGTGCCAGCAGTGGTGGACAGGGACATGGGGAGCTGTTTTTT	CASSGGQGHGELFF
TRBJ2-1	TRBD2	TRBV6-5	-	TGTGCCAGCAGTTACCTCCCGGGTAGCGGGGATAATGAGCAGTTCTTC	CASSYLPGSGDNEQFF
TRBJ2-7	-	TRBV7-2	-	TGTGCCAGCAGCTTATTTCCCCTCTACGAGCAGTACTTC	CASSLFPLYEQYF
TRBJ1-4	TRBD1	TRBV6-2/TRBV6-3	few	TGTGCCAGCAGCTCCGGGACAGGTAATGAAAAACTGTTTTTT	CASSSGTGNEKLFF